This TCR beta chain derives from a study of vaccination effects on CD4 cells after COVID-19. The wider study: Two convalescent patients provided samples 16 days and one week prevaccination.

Study-level results: The post-vaccine spike-reactive clones of convalescents showed a predominance of new vaccine-induced clones.

With regard to this clone: What it binds is not known.

The repertoire was sequenced with immunoSEQ multiplex PCR; TCRdb's copy has only in-frame clones and lacks some. The repertoire consists of under 35,000 clones, with about 72% occurring once and the leading ten covering about 29%. Before sequencing took place, the ViraFEST assay used viral peptide pools to expand antigen-specific CD4+ T cells. It was after around eleven days of culture that CD4+ T cells were isolated. The person was diagnosed with PCR-confirmed SARS-CoV-2 infection between March and December 2020. Each well held around 2 million PBMC cultured with about 10 ug/ml peptides and 8 to 10 IU/ml IL-2. Each culture had half its medium swapped for IL-2 medium on days 3 and 7. This TCR came from a human donor who had a prior SARS-CoV-2 infection. Sample: CD4+ T cells from PBMCs cultured with a peptide pool, taken before COVID-19 vaccination.

CDR3 in amino acids: CASSPLRETQYF. CDR3 sequence (DNA): TGTGCCAGCTCACCACTGCGGGAGACGCAGTATTTT. The genes are TRBV18 and TRBJ2-3, with TRBD2 matching over 7 bases. Germline assignment: CDR1 KGHSH and CDR2 LQKENI. The CDR3 consists of 12 residues. The ends lost 1 base at V and 9 bases at J; junction bases unmatched: 1.